This TCR beta chain was captured in a study of beta chain features in type 1 diabetes. Overall study: Healthy donors and patients showed comparable age, gender and cell yields. Study-wide findings and caveats: For Type 1 diabetes patients, all four CD4+ subsets carried TCRB CDR3s that were moderately but significantly shorter.

What was sequenced were expressed TCRB transcripts, since all of the isolated RNA had been reverse transcribed. Generated by immunoSEQ multiplex PCR, the TCRdb table keeps only in-frame clones and is missing some. In the table there are about 650,000 clones, 9.5% to 15% of which are singletons. The CDR3 runs to 17 residues. Trimming left V 1 base short and J 0 bases short, with 15 bases between. Germline-derived CDR1 and CDR2 are MNHEY and SMNVEV (reference sequence). A remark on this clone: The antigen is not known.

The receptor comes from a man aged 25-45 years with type 1 diabetes. The V gene is TRBV27, the J gene TRBJ1-2; D is undetermined. Sequenced sample: naive CD4+ T cells from blood. DNA for the CDR3: TGTGCCAGCAGTTTATTCTCCACAGTAACAGCTAACTATGGCTACACCTTC. Residues: CASSLFSTVTANYGYTF.